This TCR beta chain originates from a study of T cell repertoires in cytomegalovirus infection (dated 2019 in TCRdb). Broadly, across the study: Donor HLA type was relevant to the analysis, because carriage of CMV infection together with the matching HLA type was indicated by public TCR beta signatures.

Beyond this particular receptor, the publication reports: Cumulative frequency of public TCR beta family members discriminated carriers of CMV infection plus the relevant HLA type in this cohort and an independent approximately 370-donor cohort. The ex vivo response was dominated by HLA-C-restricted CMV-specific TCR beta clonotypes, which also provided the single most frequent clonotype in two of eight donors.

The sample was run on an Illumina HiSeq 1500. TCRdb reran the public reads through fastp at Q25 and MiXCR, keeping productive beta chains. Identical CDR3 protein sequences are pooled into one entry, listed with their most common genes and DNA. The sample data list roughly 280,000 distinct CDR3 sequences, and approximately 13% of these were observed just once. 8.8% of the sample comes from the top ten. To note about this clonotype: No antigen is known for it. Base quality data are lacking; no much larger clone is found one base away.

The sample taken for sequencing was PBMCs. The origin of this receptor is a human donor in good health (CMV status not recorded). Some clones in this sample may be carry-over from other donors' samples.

The sequenced DNA is TGTGCCAGCAGCTTAGACCCCAGGGGTGGGGAGACCCAGTACTTC. Its protein is CASSLDPRGGETQYF. The sequence is built from TRBV7-8 and TRBJ2-5; matching of 6 bases hints at TRBD1 as the D gene. The germline V gene sets CDR1 to SGHVS and CDR2 to FQNEAQ. V is reduced by 1 base and J by 5 bases, leaving a spacing of 14 bases between them. Counted from cysteine to phenylalanine, this CDR3 has 15 amino acids. Of all the DNA, just the CDR3 is kept, 45 bases in frame from base 1.